This TCR beta chain was identified in a study of cytomegalovirus exposure and HLA in healthy donors. Researchers ran the PCR with 60 Vbeta and 13 Jbeta primers. Produced via immunoSEQ multiplex PCR; TCRdb's table is partial and in-frame only. The sample contains 90,000 to 130,000 clones, approximately 80% of which appear only once. V was cut by 6 bases and J by 5 bases, with 23 bases left in between. The CDR3 totals 16 residues. The germline gives CDR1 SGHKS, CDR2 YYEKEE (reference sequence). This receptor was identified in a young woman in good health and CMV-seropositive. What was sequenced was PBMCs. The rearrangement links TRBV5-5 to TRBJ1-1, with D possibly matching TRBD1 (5 bases). The CDR3 spells CASTSNTGRVSTEAFF. The DNA of the CDR3 is TGTGCCAGCACCTCAAACACGGGCAGGGTTAGTACTGAAGCTTTCTTT.